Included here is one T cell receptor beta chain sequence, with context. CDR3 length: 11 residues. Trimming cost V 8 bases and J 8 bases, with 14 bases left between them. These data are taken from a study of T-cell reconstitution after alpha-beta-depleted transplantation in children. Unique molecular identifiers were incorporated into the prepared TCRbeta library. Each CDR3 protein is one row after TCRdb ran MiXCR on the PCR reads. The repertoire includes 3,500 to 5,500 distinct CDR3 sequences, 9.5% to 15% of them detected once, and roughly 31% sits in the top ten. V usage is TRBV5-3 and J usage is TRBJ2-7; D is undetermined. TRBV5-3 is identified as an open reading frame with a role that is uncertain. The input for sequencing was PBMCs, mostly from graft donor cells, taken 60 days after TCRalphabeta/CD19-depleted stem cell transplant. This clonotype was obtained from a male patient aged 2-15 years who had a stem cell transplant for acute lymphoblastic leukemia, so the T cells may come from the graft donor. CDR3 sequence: CARGLERQQYF. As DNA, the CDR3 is TGTGCCAGGGGCTTGGAGCGCCAGCAGTACTTC.